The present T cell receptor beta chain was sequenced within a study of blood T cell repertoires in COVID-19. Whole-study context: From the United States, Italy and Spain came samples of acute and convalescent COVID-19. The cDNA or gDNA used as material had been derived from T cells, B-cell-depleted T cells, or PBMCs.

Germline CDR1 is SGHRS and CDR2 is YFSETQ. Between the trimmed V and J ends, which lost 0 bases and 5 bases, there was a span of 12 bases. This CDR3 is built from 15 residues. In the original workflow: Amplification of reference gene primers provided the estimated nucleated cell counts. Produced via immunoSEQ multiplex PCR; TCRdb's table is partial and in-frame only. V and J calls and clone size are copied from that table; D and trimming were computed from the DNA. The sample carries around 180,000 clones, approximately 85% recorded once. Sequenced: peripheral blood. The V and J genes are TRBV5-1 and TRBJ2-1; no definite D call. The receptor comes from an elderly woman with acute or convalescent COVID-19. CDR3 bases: TGCGCCAGCAGCTTGGGACCGAGAACTAACAATGAGCAGTTCTTC. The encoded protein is CASSLGPRTNNEQFF.